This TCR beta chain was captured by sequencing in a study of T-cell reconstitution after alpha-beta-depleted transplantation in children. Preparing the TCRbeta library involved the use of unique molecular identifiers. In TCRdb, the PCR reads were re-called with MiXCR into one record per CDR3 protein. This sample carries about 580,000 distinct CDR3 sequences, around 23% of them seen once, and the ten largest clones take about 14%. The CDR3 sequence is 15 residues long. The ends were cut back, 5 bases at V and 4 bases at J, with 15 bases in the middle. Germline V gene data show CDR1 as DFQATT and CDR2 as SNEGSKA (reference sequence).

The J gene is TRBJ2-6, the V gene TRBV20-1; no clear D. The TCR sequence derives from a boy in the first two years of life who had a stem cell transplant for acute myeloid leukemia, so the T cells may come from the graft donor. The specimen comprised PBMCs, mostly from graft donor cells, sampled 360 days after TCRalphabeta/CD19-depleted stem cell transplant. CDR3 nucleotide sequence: TGCAGTGCTGAGGTGATTCGGCGGGGGGCCAACGTCCTGACTTTC. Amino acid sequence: CSAEVIRRGANVLTF.